The 27 T cell receptor beta chains given below trace back to one sample, sequenced in a study of T cell responses to AZD1222 COVID-19 vaccine. Profiled with immunoSEQ multiplex PCR; TCRdb holds only in-frame clones, not every one. The table has 95,000 to 150,000 clones, approximately 90% seen once. The sequences come from peripheral blood, collected on day 0 of AZD1222 vaccination. These receptors were collected from an adult in good health.

This clone was seen a handful of times. The gene calls are TRBV12-3 or TRBV12-4 and TRBJ1-2; D remains ambiguous. The CDR3 length is 13 residues. The germline V and J ends were trimmed by 6 bases and 1 base, with 9 bases remaining between them. The CDR3 nucleotides read TGTGCCAGCAGCCCTTCAAATAACTATGGCTACACCTTC. Amino acid sequence: CASSPSNNYGYTF.

This chain connects TRBV7-2 to TRBJ2-2; tentatively, D is TRBD1 (5 bases). CDR1 and CDR2 (germline): SGHTA, FQGNSA. With 7 bases removed from V and 1 base from J, the gap between germline ends came to 10 bases. This CDR3 region has 14 residues. CDR3 sequence: CASTVDRNTGELFF. The CDR3 DNA sequence: TGTGCCAGCACCGTCGACAGGAACACCGGGGAGCTGTTTTTT.

This chain joins TRBV29-1 and TRBJ2-1, with TRBD1 as a possible D gene (5 bases). Trimming left V 4 bases short and J 4 bases short, with 14 bases between. This CDR3 contains 14 residues. Germline V gives CDR1 SQVTM, CDR2 ANQGSEA. CDR3 sequence: CSVAGAQRYNEQFF. CDR3 DNA sequence: TGCAGCGTTGCTGGGGCGCAGAGATACAATGAGCAGTTCTTC.

The J gene is TRBJ1-5, the V gene TRBV18; 12 nucleotides match TRBD1. V trimming: 5 bases; J trimming: 6 bases; junction bases outside the gene matches: 2. CDR1 is KGHSH and CDR2 is LQKENI in the germline V gene. The CDR3 contains 14 residues. In DNA, the CDR3 is TGTGCCAGCTCAGGGACAGGGGGCCTTCAGCCCCAGCATTTT. Translated: CASSGTGGLQPQHF.

The rearrangement uses TRBV5-8 and TRBJ1-5, with 7 bases matching TRBD1. CDR3 length: 16 amino acids. V was clipped by 6 bases and J by 3 bases; unmatched bases: 12. Germline V gene data show CDR1 as SGHTS and CDR2 as YDEGEE. The CDR3 sequence: CASTRGGRLVNQPQHF. CDR3 nucleotide sequence: TGTGCCAGCACCAGGGGGGGACGGTTGGTCAATCAGCCCCAGCATTTT.

This clone was detected a few times. The chain combines TRBV29-1 with TRBJ1-1; D is ambiguous. The germline V and J ends were trimmed by 7 bases and 7 bases, with 16 bases remaining between them. Germline V gene sequence: CDR1 SQVTM, CDR2 ANQGSEA. The CDR3 consists of 12 residues. CDR3 region: CSARRQSLEAFF. The CDR3 DNA reads TGCAGCGCCCGGCGGCAGAGCCTTGAAGCTTTCTTT.

This clone came up a few times. The chain has TRBV5-1 and TRBJ1-2; a possible D gene is TRBD1 (5 bases). This CDR3 spans 15 amino acids. Trimming stripped 0 bases from V and 4 bases from J, with 13 bases between. Germline CDR1 SGHRS, CDR2 YFSETQ. This CDR3 is CASSLGSVGRYGYTF. Here the CDR3 DNA reads TGCGCCAGCAGCTTGGGTTCGGTGGGGCGCTATGGCTACACCTTC. Combining the CDR3 with reference TRBV5-1 and TRBJ1-2 gives the whole variable domain KAGVTQTPRYLIKTRGQQVTLSCSPISGHRSVSWYQQTPGQGLQFLFEYFSETQRNKGNFPGRFSGRQFSNSRSEMNVSTLELGDSALYLCASSLGSVGRYGYTFGSGTRLTVV.

The rearrangement links TRBV5-6 to TRBJ1-6; unclear D gene. Germline CDR1 reads SGHDT; CDR2 reads YYEEEE. The CDR3 runs 12 residues. Trimming stripped 4 bases from V and 10 bases from J, with 9 bases between. The CDR3 sequence is CASSNPRSPLHF. CDR3 coding DNA: TGTGCCAGCAGCAACCCCCGGTCACCCCTCCACTTT.

The V and J genes are TRBV2 and TRBJ1-1; 8 nucleotides agree with TRBD1. The CDR3 sequence is 15 residues long. Germline assignment: CDR1 SNHLY and CDR2 FYNNEI. The J segment lost 4 bases and the V segment lost 1 base, leaving 5 bases of the junction unmatched. The DNA for the CDR3 is TGTGCCAGCAGTGAAGACAGGGGGAGAGGCACTGAAGCTTTCTTT. This encodes CASSEDRGRGTEAFF.

The chain has TRBV3-1 (or the pseudogene TRBV3-2) and TRBJ2-5; no definite D call. The CDR3 has 13 amino acids. CDR1 is LGHDT, CDR2 YNNKEL, per germline (reference sequence). V lost 2 bases to trimming and J lost 4 bases, with 8 bases between them. CDR3 sequence (DNA): TGTGCCAGCAGCCAAAGGGTAATAGAGACCCAGTACTTC. Protein: CASSQRVIETQYF.

The rearrangement uses TRBV28 and TRBJ2-7, with a tentative D call TRBD1 (5 bases). Trimming pared 5 bases from V and 3 bases from J, leaving 11 bases between. The CDR3 runs to 13 residues. The germline CDR1 and CDR2 sequences are MDHEN and SYDVKM. CDR3 sequence: CASSLPQVYEQYF. CDR3 nucleotides: TGTGCCAGCAGTCTCCCACAGGTCTACGAGCAGTACTTC.

V usage is TRBV30 and J usage is TRBJ2-1, with 7 bases lining up with TRBD2. This CDR3 is 15 amino acids long. The V and J ends lost 5 bases and 4 bases, in that order; junction bases with no gene match: 11. Germline V gene data show CDR1 as GTSNPN and CDR2 as SVGIG (reference sequence). The CDR3 region is CAWGVGGETYNEQFF. CDR3 nucleotides: TGTGCCTGGGGGGTTGGGGGGGAGACATACAATGAGCAGTTCTTC. Supplemented by reference TRBV30 and TRBJ2-1, the full variable domain reads SQTIHQWPATLVQPVGSPLSLECTVEGTSNPNLYWYRQAAGRGLQLLFYSVGIGQISSEVPQNLSASRPQDRQFILSSKKLLLSDSGFYLCAWGVGGETYNEQFFGPGTRLTVL.

This chain uses TRBV3-1 (or the pseudogene TRBV3-2) with TRBJ2-5, with D perhaps being TRBD1 or TRBD2 (6 bases each). Germline V CDR1 and CDR2: LGHDT, YNNKEL (reference sequence). The V gene lost 0 bases and the J gene lost 1 base, with 12 bases spanning the gap. This CDR3 region has 16 residues. The DNA of the CDR3 is TGTGCCAGCAGCCAAGAAACAGGGACTTTCCAAGAGACCCAGTACTTC. Its protein is CASSQETGTFQETQYF.

The V and J genes are TRBV7-8 and TRBJ2-5, with D tentatively TRBD1 or TRBD2 (5 bases each). The germline gives CDR1 SGHVS, CDR2 FQNEAQ. The CDR3 loop spans 14 amino acids. Trimming left V 7 bases short and J 1 base short, with 13 bases between. The CDR3 DNA sequence: TGTGCCAGCACCCGGGGACGTAGCCAAGAGACCCAGTACTTC. Translated, it gives CASTRGRSQETQYF.

The chain carries TRBV7-8 and TRBJ1-2; weak D call: TRBD1 (5 bases). This CDR3 spans 12 amino acids. Trimming cost V 5 bases and J 7 bases, with 11 bases left between them. CDR1 and CDR2 from the germline V gene are SGHVS and FQNEAQ. The CDR3 bases are TGTGCCAGCAGCCTAGGGACCGGTGGCTACACCTTC. It encodes CASSLGTGGYTF.

This chain connects TRBV24-1 to TRBJ2-6; no reliable D call. The ends were cut back, 7 bases at V and 0 bases at J, with 9 bases in the middle. Germline values: CDR1 KGHDR, CDR2 SFDVKD. The CDR3 consists of 15 residues. In nucleotides, the CDR3 is TGTGCCACCAGCGAACTTAGCTCTGGGGCCAACGTCCTGACTTTC. Encoded protein: CATSELSSGANVLTF.

The gene calls are TRBV5-1 and TRBJ2-7; D not certain. CDR3 length: 13 residues. Trimming removed 4 bases at V and 4 bases at J, with 12 bases between. Germline loops: CDR1 SGHRS, CDR2 YFSETQ. The CDR3 bases are TGCGCCAGCAGCATTCCAGAACCGTACGAGCAGTACTTC. It specifies CASSIPEPYEQYF. The whole variable domain, filled in from reference TRBV5-1 and TRBJ2-7, reads KAGVTQTPRYLIKTRGQQVTLSCSPISGHRSVSWYQQTPGQGLQFLFEYFSETQRNKGNFPGRFSGRQFSNSRSEMNVSTLELGDSALYLCASSIPEPYEQYFGPGTRLTVT.

CDR3: CASSLGRGGSYF. The CDR3 DNA follows: TGTGCCAGCAGCCTTGGGAGAGGGGGTTCGTACTTC. The rearrangement joins TRBV11-2 to TRBJ2-5; D possibly corresponds to TRBD1 (6 bases). Trimming pared 5 bases from V and 13 bases from J, leaving 17 bases between. Germline V gene data show CDR1 as SGHAT and CDR2 as FQNNGV. The CDR3 contains 12 residues.

The J gene is TRBJ2-7, the V gene TRBV10-1, with 8 bases lining up with TRBD1. V lost 3 bases, J lost 7 bases, and 5 bases stayed unmatched. CDR1 and CDR2 (germline): WNHNN, SYGVQD (reference sequence). The CDR3 is made up of 13 amino acids. The CDR3 region is CASSDLRQGEQYF. The DNA for the CDR3 is TGCGCCAGCAGTGATCTCCGACAGGGGGAGCAGTACTTC.

The chain couples TRBV27 to TRBJ2-1; 7 bases line up with TRBD2. Germline loops: CDR1 MNHEY, CDR2 SMNVEV (reference sequence). The CDR3 is made up of 15 amino acids. Trimming cost V 6 bases and J 3 bases; bases outside gene matches: 8. The CDR3: CASRPGASGYNEQFF. CDR3 nucleotides: TGTGCCAGCAGGCCTGGGGCTAGCGGCTACAATGAGCAGTTCTTC.

This clone was observed a handful of times. The chain is built from TRBV7-9 and TRBJ1-1; no reliable D call. CDR3 length equals 15 residues. V lost 3 bases to trimming and J lost 1 base, with 12 bases between them. Per germline, CDR1 SEHNR and CDR2 FQNEAQ (reference sequence). This CDR3 is CASSLGAGENTEAFF. The CDR3 DNA reads as TGTGCCAGCAGCTTGGGCGCGGGTGAGAACACTGAAGCTTTCTTT. The entire variable domain, with the rest obtained from reference TRBV7-9 and TRBJ1-1, is as follows: DTGVSQNPRHKITKRGQNVTFRCDPISEHNRLYWYRQTLGQGPEFLTYFQNEAQLEKSRLLSDRFSAERPKGSFSTLEIQRTEQGDSAMYLCASSLGAGENTEAFFGQGTRLTVV.

The rearrangement uses TRBV5-1 and TRBJ1-1, with a possible D match to TRBD1 (5 bases). Germline V gene data show CDR1 as SGHRS and CDR2 as YFSETQ. Trimming removed 0 bases at V and 4 bases at J, with 10 bases between. This CDR3 region has 14 residues. CDR3 in amino acids: CASSLGREGTEAFF. In DNA, the CDR3 is TGCGCCAGCAGCTTGGGCAGGGAAGGCACTGAAGCTTTCTTT.

V is TRBV28 and J is TRBJ1-4, with 8 positions matching TRBD1. V shed 10 bases, J shed 5 bases, and the junction held 12 bases outside the gene matches. The CDR3 covers 15 residues. Germline CDR1 reads MDHEN; CDR2 reads SYDVKM. The CDR3 reads CATSAGGQANEKLFF. DNA of the CDR3: TGTGCCACCTCGGCGGGGGGACAGGCGAATGAAAAACTGTTTTTT.

The J gene is TRBJ1-3, the V gene TRBV3-1 (or the pseudogene TRBV3-2); no firm D call. The V end lost 6 bases, the J end lost 4 bases, and 4 bases lay between the germline ends. The CDR3 sequence is 11 residues long. Germline loops: CDR1 LGHDT, CDR2 YNNKEL (reference sequence). The CDR3 region has the DNA TGTGCCAGCAGGTACGGAAACACCATATATTTT. Amino acids: CASRYGNTIYF.

The chain's CDR3 is CASSSPGGPAYEQYF. The CDR3 DNA reads TGTGCCAGCAGTTCCCCGGGGGGGCCAGCCTACGAGCAGTACTTC. The V gene is TRBV28, the J gene TRBJ2-7; TRBD2 aligns across 8 bases. The germline gives CDR1 MDHEN, CDR2 SYDVKM. This CDR3 comprises 15 residues. V was pared by 4 bases and J by 2 bases, with 7 bases of the junction left unmatched.

In its sample, this clone was seen once. The chain carries TRBV11-3 and TRBJ2-1; no clear D. Germline-derived CDR1 and CDR2 are SGHNT and YENEEA. V gave up 0 bases and J gave up 5 bases, with 20 bases separating them. The CDR3 totals 18 residues. CDR3 amino acids: CASSLEPLGGVSHNEQFF. In DNA form, the CDR3 reads TGTGCCAGCAGCTTAGAACCCCTGGGCGGAGTATCTCACAATGAGCAGTTCTTC.

This clone occurred once. The chain couples TRBV10-2 to TRBJ1-1, with D perhaps TRBD1 (5 bases). The CDR3 spans 14 residues. V was trimmed by 6 bases and J by 0 bases, leaving 11 bases between them. The germline V gene has CDR1 WSHSY and CDR2 SAAADI. Written as DNA, the CDR3 is TGCGCCAGCAGGCAGGGCACAATGAACACTGAAGCTTTCTTT. Residues: CASRQGTMNTEAFF.